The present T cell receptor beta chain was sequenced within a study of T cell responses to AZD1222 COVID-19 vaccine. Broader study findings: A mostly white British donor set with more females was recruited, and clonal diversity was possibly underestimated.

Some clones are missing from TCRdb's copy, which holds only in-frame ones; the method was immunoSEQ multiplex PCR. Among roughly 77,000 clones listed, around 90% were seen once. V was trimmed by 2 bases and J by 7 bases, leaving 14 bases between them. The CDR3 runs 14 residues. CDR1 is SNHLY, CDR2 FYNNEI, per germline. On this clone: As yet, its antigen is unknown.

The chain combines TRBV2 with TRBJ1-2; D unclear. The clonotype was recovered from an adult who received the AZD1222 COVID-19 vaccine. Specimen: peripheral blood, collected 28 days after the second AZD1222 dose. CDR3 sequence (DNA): TGTGCCAGCAGTGAACTCTCGTCCACGGGTGGCTACACCTTC. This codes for CASSELSSTGGYTF.